The 24 T cell receptor beta chains below come from one sample, sequenced in a study of graft-versus-host responses after intestinal transplantation. Method: immunoSEQ multiplex PCR; TCRdb's copy keeps in-frame clones and lacks some. Of over 45,000 clones in the sample, about 90% are singletons; the top ten hold 1.5% to 2%. The input for sequencing was PBMCs, taken 26 days after transplant. All receptors derive from a human patient who received an intestinal transplant, so some T cells may come from the graft donor.

The rearrangement joins TRBV5-1 to TRBJ1-2; 7 positions match TRBD1. This CDR3 has 15 amino acids. The J segment lost 5 bases and the V segment lost 2 bases, leaving 9 bases of the junction unmatched. Looked up from germline, CDR1 is SGHRS and CDR2 is YFSETQ. CDR3 amino acids: CASSLGGATPYGYTF. CDR3 nucleotides: TGCGCCAGCAGCTTAGGGGGCGCAACTCCGTATGGCTACACCTTC.

The rearrangement links TRBV4-2 to TRBJ1-5; 7 positions match TRBD1. The CDR3 length is 16 residues. The germline V gene encodes CDR1 LGHNA and CDR2 YNFKEQ. With V trimmed by 0 bases and J by 7 bases, 9 bases remained unmatched. The CDR3 nucleotides read TGTGCCAGCAGCCAAGATAGGTCAGGGGGATTCCAGCCCCAGCATTTT. Translation: CASSQDRSGGFQPQHF.

The chain combines TRBV27 with TRBJ2-3; D is unresolved. Germline V lookup: CDR1 MNHEY, CDR2 SMNVEV (reference sequence). The CDR3 contains 11 residues. Trimming stripped 6 bases from V and 3 bases from J, with 4 bases between. As DNA, the CDR3 is TGTGCCAGCAGACTAACAGATACGCAGTATTTT. It yields the protein CASRLTDTQYF.

V gene TRBV9 combines with J gene TRBJ2-1; 10 bases line up with TRBD2. V shed 2 bases and J 9 bases; nucleotides not matched to a gene: 8. Germline V CDR1 and CDR2: SGDLS, YYNGEE. CDR3 length: 15 amino acids. The CDR3 loop is CASSVGSGGAGEQFF. CDR3 nucleotide sequence: TGTGCCAGCAGCGTGGGGAGCGGGGGGGCGGGTGAGCAGTTCTTC.

The rearrangement joins TRBV9 to TRBJ2-4, with 7 bases lining up with TRBD2. J gave up 8 bases and V 7 bases, and 6 bases lay outside the gene matches. The CDR3 is 12 amino acids. Per the germline V gene, CDR1 is SGDLS and CDR2 is YYNGEE. CDR3 coding DNA: TGTGCCAGCTCTCGGGGGGAGGACATTCAGTACTTC. This encodes CASSRGEDIQYF.

The J gene is TRBJ1-1, the V gene TRBV7-6, with D possibly matching TRBD1 (6 bases). There are 14 residues in the CDR3. The ends were cut back, 5 bases at V and 4 bases at J, with 14 bases in the middle. Germline lookup yields CDR1 SGHVS and CDR2 FNYEAQ. CDR3 DNA: TGTGCCAGCAGCCCAACGGGGGGCGGCACTGAAGCTTTCTTT. This sequence encodes CASSPTGGGTEAFF.

The V and J genes are TRBV4-2 and TRBJ1-5; D is uncertain. Trimming removed 5 bases from V and 3 bases from J, with 14 bases in between. CDR1 and CDR2 from the germline V gene are LGHNA and YNFKEQ. The CDR3 totals 15 residues. This CDR3 is CASSEGSRFNQPQHF. CDR3 nucleotides: TGTGCCAGCAGCGAGGGTAGCAGATTCAATCAGCCCCAGCATTTT.

V usage is TRBV5-4 and J usage is TRBJ1-2, with 7 bases aligning to TRBD1. This CDR3 spans 14 amino acids. CDR1 SGHNT and CDR2 YYREEE come from the germline V gene (reference sequence). Unmatched junction bases numbered 3, after V lost 4 bases and J lost 0 bases. CDR3 protein: CASSMTGPNYGYTF. In DNA form, the CDR3 reads TGTGCCAGCAGCATGACAGGGCCTAACTATGGCTACACCTTC.

This clone was picked up one time. This CDR3 reads CASSLGLRQYV. DNA for the CDR3: TGTGCCAGCAGTTTGGGCCTCCGGCAGTACGTC. V gene TRBV11-2 combines with J gene TRBJ2-7; D is unclear. The CDR3 covers 11 residues. Germline assignment: CDR1 SGHAT and CDR2 FQNNGV. V lost 6 bases, J lost 9 bases, and 12 bases lay in between.

This clone was counted a single time. This chain uses TRBV9 with TRBJ2-1; 10 nucleotides match TRBD2. After removal of 3 bases from V and 0 bases from J, the junction contained 6 bases not matched to a gene. Germline assignment: CDR1 SGDLS and CDR2 YYNGEE. CDR3 size: 17 residues. CDR3 amino acids: CASSGFRTSGSYNEQFF. The CDR3 DNA sequence: TGTGCCAGCAGCGGGTTTAGGACTAGCGGCTCCTACAATGAGCAGTTCTTC. Full variable domain (rest looked up from reference TRBV9 and TRBJ2-1): DSGVTQTPKHLITATGQRVTLRCSPRSGDLSVYWYQQSLDQGLQFLIQYYNGEERAKGNILERFSAQQFPDLHSELNLSSLELGDSALYFCASSGFRTSGSYNEQFFGPGTRLTVL.

With respect to this clone: Other DNA sequences from this sample encode an identical CDR3 as well. The V and J genes are TRBV19 and TRBJ1-2; 7 bases are shared with TRBD1. The CDR3 consists of 18 residues. The V gene's germline CDR1 is LNHDA and CDR2 SQIVND (reference sequence). V dropped 5 bases and J dropped 0; count of bases not matched to a gene: 15. The CDR3 sequence: CASSSPPGTVPANYGYTF. In DNA form, the CDR3 reads TGTGCCAGTAGTTCCCCCCCCGGGACAGTCCCTGCTAACTATGGCTACACCTTC.

In its sample, this clone was seen a few times. V is TRBV10-3 and J is TRBJ2-7; 7 bases are shared with TRBD2. CDR1 and CDR2 (germline): ENHRY, SYGVKD. With V trimmed by 3 bases and J by 1 base, 6 bases remained unmatched. This CDR3 region has 15 residues. CDR3 loop: CAISDPSGLSYEQYF. CDR3 DNA sequence: TGTGCCATCAGTGACCCTAGCGGATTGTCCTACGAGCAGTACTTC.

The CDR3 sequence: CASSAGSSGAGELFF. As DNA, the CDR3 is TGTGCCAGCAGTGCTGGGTCTAGCGGGGCCGGGGAGCTGTTTTTT. The chain uses TRBV2 and TRBJ2-2, with TRBD2 matching 9 bases. The CDR3 runs 15 residues. V lost 4 bases, J lost 6 bases, and 6 bases stayed unmatched. Looked up from germline, CDR1 is SNHLY and CDR2 is FYNNEI.

V and J are TRBV10-1 and TRBJ2-4, with a weak D call TRBD2 (5 bases). This CDR3 has 17 residues. Trimming cost V 3 bases and J 0 bases, with 15 bases left between them. Germline V gene sequence: CDR1 WNHNN, CDR2 SYGVQD (reference sequence). DNA for the CDR3: TGCGCCAGCAGTGACCCCCTGGTAGGACTAGCCAAAAACATTCAGTACTTC. Translation: CASSDPLVGLAKNIQYF.

The chain uses TRBV7-9 and TRBJ2-2, with D perhaps matching TRBD1 (6 bases). Germline lookup yields CDR1 SEHNR and CDR2 FQNEAQ (reference sequence). V shed 2 bases and J shed 2 bases, with 12 bases lying between them. The CDR3 is 16 residues long. The CDR3 spells CASSLRPGDNTGELFF. CDR3 nucleotide sequence: TGTGCCAGCAGCTTAAGGCCAGGGGACAACACCGGGGAGCTGTTTTTT.

This chain connects TRBV5-1 to TRBJ2-7, with 9 nucleotides matching TRBD1. V was pared by 2 bases and J by 0 bases, with 6 bases of the junction left unmatched. This CDR3 spans 16 amino acids. In germline, CDR1 is SGHRS, CDR2 YFSETQ. The CDR3 is CASSFTGGMLSYEQYF. The CDR3 region has the DNA TGCGCCAGCAGCTTCACAGGGGGCATGCTCTCCTACGAGCAGTACTTC.

This clone was counted a single time. The V and J genes are TRBV7-2 and TRBJ1-5; D ambiguous. This CDR3 has 13 amino acids. Trimming stripped 4 bases from V and 3 bases from J, with 7 bases between. Looked up from germline, CDR1 is SGHTA and CDR2 is FQGNSA. CDR3 in DNA: TGTGCCAGCAGCTGGCAGATCAATCAGCCCCAGCATTTT. This sequence encodes CASSWQINQPQHF.

This chain connects TRBV15 to TRBJ2-2; D is possibly TRBD2 (7 bases). In germline, CDR1 is LNHNV, CDR2 YYDKDF (reference sequence). The V gene lost 0 bases and the J gene lost 2 bases, with 19 bases spanning the gap. This CDR3 spans 19 amino acids. In nucleotides, the CDR3 is TGTGCCACCAGCAGAGACTCCTCGAAGGGGGGGGTAAACACCGGGGAGCTGTTTTTT. This encodes CATSRDSSKGGVNTGELFF.

The J gene is TRBJ1-6, the V gene TRBV5-1; 7 nucleotides align to TRBD1. The CDR3 covers 16 residues. CDR1 SGHRS and CDR2 YFSETQ come from the germline V gene. Trimming took 4 bases from V and 2 from J; bases not matched to a gene: 6. The CDR3 is CASSENRGTYNSPLHF. The DNA for the CDR3 is TGCGCCAGCAGCGAAAACAGGGGAACCTATAATTCACCCCTCCACTTT.

The chain uses TRBV6-5 and TRBJ2-3; 7 bases are a match to TRBD1. This CDR3 contains 15 residues. Germline lookup yields CDR1 MNHEY and CDR2 SVGAGI. The ends lost 4 bases at V and 5 bases at J; junction bases unmatched: 9. The CDR3 loop reads CASSFRQGSGDTQYF. CDR3 coding DNA: TGTGCCAGCAGTTTCCGACAGGGCAGTGGAGATACGCAGTATTTT.

The genes are TRBV28 and TRBJ2-5; 7 nucleotides match TRBD1. The CDR3 is made up of 14 amino acids. J was trimmed by 3 bases and V by 6 bases; bases with no gene match: 7. Germline assignment: CDR1 MDHEN and CDR2 SYDVKM. The CDR3 nucleotides are TGTGCCAGCAGCCCAGACAGGGTAGAAGAGACCCAGTACTTC. Amino acid sequence: CASSPDRVEETQYF. Variable domain in full (rest from reference TRBV28 and TRBJ2-5): DVKVTQSSRYLVKRTGEKVFLECVQDMDHENMFWYRQDPGLGLRLIYFSYDVKMKEKGDIPEGYSVSREKKERFSLILESASTNQTSMYLCASSPDRVEETQYFGPGTRLLVL.

This clone was seen once. The chain carries TRBV28 and TRBJ2-3; TRBD2 is a possible D gene (5 bases). This CDR3 is built from 15 residues. The V gene's germline CDR1 is MDHEN and CDR2 SYDVKM. V was cut by 2 bases and J by 4 bases, with 13 bases left in between. The DNA for the CDR3 is TGTGCCAGCAGTTTAGCGGGTCAGACCCCAGATACGCAGTATTTT. Translated: CASSLAGQTPDTQYF.

This chain joins TRBV11-1 and TRBJ2-7; TRBD2 matches 12 bases. The CDR3 is made up of 17 amino acids. V was pared by 6 bases and J by 2 bases, with 11 bases of the junction left unmatched. Germline CDR1 SGHAT, CDR2 FQDESV (reference sequence). Here the CDR3 reads CASSFNPRLAGAYEQYV. CDR3 bases: TGTGCCAGCAGTTTCAATCCGAGACTAGCGGGGGCCTACGAGCAGTACGTC.

The J gene is TRBJ2-7, the V gene TRBV11-2, with 9 bases aligning to TRBD2. The CDR3 length is 16 residues. Losses at the gene ends were 1 base for V and 5 bases for J; bases not matched to a gene: 9. Germline CDR1 and CDR2: SGHAT and FQNNGV. The CDR3 reads CASSLVFPSGMDEQYF. The CDR3, as DNA: TGTGCCAGCAGCTTAGTCTTCCCTAGCGGGATGGACGAGCAGTACTTC.